A single sample is the source of the 32 T cell receptor beta chains below, sequenced in a study of shared clonotypes between healthy human individuals. Method: immunoSEQ multiplex PCR; TCRdb's copy keeps in-frame clones and lacks some. The sample includes under 1,100,000 clones, about 75% of them seen just once. Sequenced material: memory CD4+ T cells sorted from blood. Subset of the sample: CD45RA-negative fraction. Receptor source: a man aged 18 to 29 in good health.

The chain has TRBV4-3 and TRBJ2-1; D gene uncertain. The CDR3 spans 15 residues. Germline V CDR1 and CDR2: LGHNA, YSLEER. Trimming removed 3 bases from V and 7 bases from J, with 16 bases in between. The CDR3 sequence: CASSQGGSWWNEQFF. The CDR3 region has the DNA TGCGCCAGCAGCCAGGGCGGTAGCTGGTGGAATGAGCAGTTCTTC.

This clone was recorded a few times. The chain uses TRBV4-1 and TRBJ2-7; the D is unclear. Germline loops: CDR1 MGHRA, CDR2 YSYEKL. Deletions cut 3 bases from V and 3 bases from J, with 6 bases between. The CDR3 totals 12 residues. The CDR3, as DNA: TGCGCCAGCAGCCATAATGGCTACGAGCAGTACTTC. Amino acid sequence: CASSHNGYEQYF.

This chain connects TRBV7-2 to TRBJ2-1; 7 bases agree with TRBD1. The V and J ends lost 6 bases and 6 bases, in that order; junction bases with no gene match: 8. The CDR3 totals 14 residues. Germline V gives CDR1 SGHTA, CDR2 FQGNSA. CDR3 bases: TGTGCCAGCAGTGGGCAGGGGGTCCGCAATGAGCAGTTCTTC. It yields the protein CASSGQGVRNEQFF.

The chain couples TRBV5-8 to TRBJ2-1, with 7 positions matching TRBD1. Per the germline V gene, CDR1 is SGHTS and CDR2 is YDEGEE. This CDR3 comprises 14 residues. The junction had 8 bases not matched to a gene; V was cut back by 3 bases and J by 8 bases. CDR3 in amino acids: CASSYTNRGHEQFF. The CDR3 nucleotides are TGTGCCAGCAGCTATACCAACAGGGGCCATGAGCAGTTCTTC. Full variable domain (missing parts from reference TRBV5-8 and TRBJ2-1): EAGVTQSPTHLIKTRGQQATLRCSPISGHTSVYWYQQALGLGLQFLLWYDEGEERNRGNFPPRFSGRQFPNYSSELNVNALELEDSALYLCASSYTNRGHEQFFGPGTRLTVL.

This clone was picked up one time. The chain carries TRBV15 and TRBJ2-3, with unresolved D. Germline lookup yields CDR1 LNHNV and CDR2 YYDKDF (reference sequence). This CDR3 spans 15 amino acids. V gave up 5 bases and J gave up 1 base, with 13 bases separating them. Here the CDR3 reads CATSSRGDRTDTQYF. CDR3 sequence (DNA): TGTGCCACCAGCTCCAGAGGAGACCGCACAGATACGCAGTATTTT.

This chain links TRBV12-2 with TRBJ2-1; the DNA was not used to check the table's D call, TRBD2. TRBV12-2 is described as a pseudogene. This CDR3 has 15 residues. The CDR3 spells CASRLSLIRLARQFF. The CDR3 bases are TGTGCAAGTCGCTTAAGCCTAATTAGGCTAGCGCGGCAGTTCTTC.

This chain links TRBV27 with TRBJ1-1; D call uncertain. V was cut by 7 bases and J by 0 bases, with 12 bases left in between. The CDR3 spans 14 residues. The V gene's germline CDR1 is MNHEY and CDR2 SMNVEV (reference sequence). CDR3 protein: CASKVRSLNTEAFF. In DNA, the CDR3 is TGTGCCAGCAAGGTTCGCTCTTTGAACACTGAAGCTTTCTTT.

This clone was counted a few times. The J gene is TRBJ2-5, the V gene TRBV4-3; D may be TRBD2 (6 bases). CDR1 LGHNA and CDR2 YSLEER come from the germline V gene. CDR3 size: 19 residues. V lost 2 bases and J lost 2, with 24 bases in between. CDR3: CASSQPSGLPGVNQETQYF. CDR3 nucleotide sequence: TGCGCCAGCAGCCAACCCTCGGGACTCCCGGGGGTAAATCAAGAGACCCAGTACTTC.

This chain connects TRBV2 to TRBJ2-7, with D unclear. Trimming pared 2 bases from V and 0 bases from J, leaving 5 bases between. The length of the CDR3 is 13 residues. Germline loops: CDR1 SNHLY, CDR2 FYNNEI. Written as DNA, the CDR3 is TGTGCCAGCAGTGAAAACCCCTCCTACGAGCAGTACTTC. Amino acid sequence: CASSENPSYEQYF.

A few counts support this clone. The chain couples TRBV9 to TRBJ1-2, with 9 bases fitting TRBD1. The V segment lost 0 bases and the J segment 2 bases; nucleotides outside the gene matches: 5. This CDR3 has 16 amino acids. Germline CDR1 SGDLS, CDR2 YYNGEE. CDR3 region: CASSVEGTGRNYGYTF. Here the CDR3 DNA reads TGTGCCAGCAGCGTAGAAGGGACAGGGAGAAACTATGGCTACACCTTC.

The J gene is TRBJ2-2, the V gene TRBV25-1; D is unresolved. Trimming stripped 5 bases from V and 1 base from J, with 8 bases between. This CDR3 has 14 amino acids. Germline V gene lookup returns CDR1 MGHDK and CDR2 SYGVNS. The CDR3 bases are TGTGCCAGCAGTCCACGGGTGAACACCGGGGAGCTGTTTTTT. It specifies CASSPRVNTGELFF.

This clone was recorded only once. This chain uses TRBV7-2 with TRBJ2-7; D perhaps matches TRBD2 (6 bases). This CDR3 contains 14 residues. Germline V gives CDR1 SGHTA, CDR2 FQGNSA. V was trimmed by 5 bases and J by 3 bases, leaving 14 bases between them. The CDR3 region has the DNA TGTGCCAGCAGCGCCGGGAGTTCATTCTACGAGCAGTACTTC. Encoded protein: CASSAGSSFYEQYF.

A note on this clone: A much larger clone lies one base from this, so it may be a read error. The V gene is TRBV2, the J gene TRBJ2-5, with D unclear. V lost 3 bases to trimming and J lost 7 bases, with 6 bases between them. The CDR3 has 11 residues. Germline CDR1 and CDR2: SNHLY and FYNNEI. CDR3 amino acids: CASSEPGTQYF. The CDR3 bases are TGTGCCAGCAGTGAGCCAGGGACCCAGTACTTC.

The V and J genes are TRBV19 and TRBJ1-4; D is ambiguous. Per the germline V gene, CDR1 is LNHDA and CDR2 is SQIVND (reference sequence). V was shortened by 8 bases and J by 0 bases, with 13 bases between the two germline ends. CDR3 size: 15 residues. CDR3 bases: TGTGCCAGTGGACCCAACGTCGCAACTAATGAAAAACTGTTTTTT. This translates into CASGPNVATNEKLFF.

The rearrangement links TRBV7-2 to TRBJ1-2, with 8 bases fitting TRBD1. CDR1 is SGHTA, CDR2 FQGNSA, per germline. The CDR3 spans 16 residues. The V segment lost 5 bases and the J segment 6 bases; nucleotides outside the gene matches: 14. The CDR3 here is CASSPGQGAVNDGYTF. Written as DNA, the CDR3 is TGTGCCAGCAGCCCCGGGCAGGGGGCGGTGAATGATGGCTACACCTTC.

This rearrangement joins TRBV7-8 to TRBJ2-3; weak D call: TRBD1 (6 bases). The CDR3 is 14 residues long. The V end lost 5 bases, the J end lost 2 bases, and 11 bases lay between the germline ends. Germline values: CDR1 SGHVS, CDR2 FQNEAQ. CDR3 in DNA: TGTGCCAGCAGCCCCAGGGGATACACAGATACGCAGTATTTT. Translating gives CASSPRGYTDTQYF.

The chain carries TRBV10-3 and TRBJ2-6; either TRBD1 or TRBD2 may fit D (6 bases each). CDR3 length: 15 amino acids. Germline V gene data show CDR1 as ENHRY and CDR2 as SYGVKD. V was pared by 4 bases and J by 1 base, with 8 bases between. The CDR3 nucleotides read TGTGCCATCAGTGTAGGGGGGTCTGGGGCCAACGTCCTGACTTTC. Amino acid sequence: CAISVGGSGANVLTF.

The V and J genes are TRBV5-4 and TRBJ1-2; D is unclear. This CDR3 is 16 amino acids long. V was shortened by 4 bases and J by 0 bases, with 16 bases between the two germline ends. Germline V lookup: CDR1 SGHNT, CDR2 YYREEE (reference sequence). Here the CDR3 DNA reads TGTGCCAGCAGCCCGGACTTGGGGAGAGCTAACTATGGCTACACCTTC. This sequence encodes CASSPDLGRANYGYTF.

The chain recombines TRBV7-8 with TRBJ2-2, with TRBD1 matching over 7 bases. The germline V gene has CDR1 SGHVS and CDR2 FQNEAQ. CDR3 length: 16 amino acids. V was pared by 2 bases and J by 1 base, with 4 bases of the junction left unmatched. For the CDR3, the DNA is TGTGCCAGCAGCTTATTCGACAGGGAGAACACCGGGGAGCTGTTTTTT. Residues: CASSLFDRENTGELFF.

V usage is TRBV2 and J usage is TRBJ1-2; possible D gene TRBD1, 6 bases. The CDR3 is made up of 16 amino acids. Trimming cost V 4 bases and J 8 bases, with 23 bases left between them. Germline V gives CDR1 SNHLY, CDR2 FYNNEI. CDR3 amino acids: CASSGLGGPVVVGYTF. For the CDR3, the DNA is TGTGCCAGCAGTGGTCTTGGGGGGCCTGTGGTTGTCGGCTACACCTTC.

This clone was observed at least ten times. The same CDR3 can be traced to other DNA sequences in this sample. The chain joins TRBV5-1 to TRBJ2-7; the match to TRBD1 covers 7 bases. The germline gives CDR1 SGHRS, CDR2 YFSETQ. Losses at the gene ends were 3 bases for V and 1 base for J; bases not matched to a gene: 7. This CDR3 comprises 15 residues. The CDR3 DNA follows: TGCGCCAGCAGCTCTAGACAGGGCGAATCCTACGAGCAGTACTTC. Its protein product is CASSSRQGESYEQYF.

Notes on this clone: This same CDR3 is encoded by further DNA sequences in the sample. The chain is built from TRBV5-6 and TRBJ1-6, with TRBD1 as a possible D gene (6 bases). Trimming took off 0 bases at V and 7 bases at J, with 8 bases between the two ends. Germline lookup yields CDR1 SGHDT and CDR2 YYEEEE. The CDR3 runs 14 residues. The CDR3: CASSLGRGNSPLHF. In DNA, the CDR3 is TGTGCCAGCAGCTTGGGGAGGGGGAATTCACCCCTCCACTTT.

This clone was observed once. This sequence joins TRBV7-3 and TRBJ2-2, with D unclear. The V end was cut by 2 bases, the J end by 2 bases, with 6 bases between. In germline, CDR1 is SGHTA, CDR2 FQGTGA. The CDR3 is 14 amino acids. CDR3 bases: TGTGCCAGCAGCTTATCAGGAAACACCGGGGAGCTGTTTTTT. It encodes CASSLSGNTGELFF.

The chain links TRBV19 to TRBJ1-1; possible D gene TRBD1, 6 bases. The CDR3 covers 14 residues. In germline, CDR1 is LNHDA, CDR2 SQIVND (reference sequence). V was shortened by 5 bases and J by 10 bases, with 20 bases between the two germline ends. CDR3 in DNA: TGTGCCAGTAGTTACAGGGTCGGGGGGCTTGGAGCTTTCTTT. It is translated as CASSYRVGGLGAFF.

The V and J genes are TRBV10-3 and TRBJ1-1; 10 bases align to TRBD1. Trimming at V came to 3 bases and at J to 1 base, leaving 11 bases not matched to a gene. The CDR3 contains 18 residues. CDR1 is ENHRY and CDR2 is SYGVKD in the germline V gene. DNA of the CDR3: TGTGCCATCAGTGATCCGGGACAGGGGAGTCCCACGAACACTGAAGCTTTCTTT. Translated, it gives CAISDPGQGSPTNTEAFF.

In regard to this clone: Other DNA sequences in this specimen translate into the identical CDR3. This chain uses TRBV5-1 with TRBJ2-1, with TRBD2 matching over 12 bases. With V trimmed by 2 bases and J by 7 bases, 4 bases remained unmatched. Germline V gene data show CDR1 as SGHRS and CDR2 as YFSETQ. This CDR3 has 15 amino acids. For the CDR3, the DNA is TGCGCCAGCAGCTTCCTAGCGGGGGGGCCTAATGAGCAGTTCTTC. Translation: CASSFLAGGPNEQFF.

The genes are TRBV4-3 and TRBJ2-2, with 16 bases lining up with TRBD2. This CDR3 is 18 amino acids long. Trimming removed 4 bases from V and 1 base from J; junction bases left unmatched: 3. Germline V lookup: CDR1 LGHNA, CDR2 YSLEER. The CDR3 DNA reads as TGCGCCAGCAGCCTCGGGACTAGCGGGAGGGGGAACACCGGGGAGCTGTTTTTT. It translates to CASSLGTSGRGNTGELFF.

About this clone itself: The same CDR3 is also encoded by other DNA sequences in this sample. This sequence joins TRBV30 and TRBJ2-2, with 9 bases aligning to TRBD1. The CDR3 length is 14 residues. Germline V gene sequence: CDR1 GTSNPN, CDR2 SVGIG (reference sequence). After removal of 5 bases from V and 1 base from J, the junction contained 2 bases not matched to a gene. The DNA for the CDR3 is TGTGCCTGGCCGGGACAGGGGAACACCGGGGAGCTGTTTTTT. This gives the protein CAWPGQGNTGELFF.

This sequence joins TRBV7-3 and TRBJ2-3; 10 nucleotides match TRBD2. CDR3 length equals 16 residues. V shed 5 bases, J shed 2 bases, and the junction held 7 bases outside the gene matches. Germline values: CDR1 SGHTA, CDR2 FQGTGA. CDR3 coding DNA: TGTGCCAGCAGCCCCCAGCGGGGGGGCTTCACAGATACGCAGTATTTT. Protein sequence: CASSPQRGGFTDTQYF.

The chain joins TRBV7-8 to TRBJ2-7; 9 bases line up with TRBD2. Germline V gives CDR1 SGHVS, CDR2 FQNEAQ. V trimming: 1 base; J trimming: 2 bases; junction bases outside the gene matches: 6. This CDR3 region has 16 residues. The DNA for the CDR3 is TGTGCCAGCAGCTTAGAAAGACTAGCGGTACCCTACGAGCAGTACTTC. Its translation is CASSLERLAVPYEQYF. Together with reference TRBV7-8 and TRBJ2-7, the CDR3 gives the full variable domain: GAGVSQSPRYKVAKRGQDVALRCDPISGHVSLFWYQQALGQGPEFLTYFQNEAQLDKSGLPSDRFFAERPEGSVSTLKIQRTQQEDSAVYLCASSLERLAVPYEQYFGPGTRLTVT.

A remark on this clone: A single base is all that separates this from a far larger clone, so a read error is likely. This chain uses TRBV7-9 with TRBJ1-1; possibly TRBD1 for D (5 bases). The CDR3 is made up of 14 amino acids. CDR1 is SEHNR, CDR2 FQNEAQ, per germline (reference sequence). The CDR3 protein is CAISFEGVGTEAFF. CDR3 coding DNA: TGTGCCATCAGCTTCGAAGGGGTGGGGACTGAAGCTTTCTTT.

This chain connects TRBV4-1 to TRBJ2-2, with a tentative D call TRBD2 (5 bases). This CDR3 comprises 13 residues. Trimming pared 0 bases from V and 9 bases from J, leaving 8 bases between. Germline CDR1 is MGHRA and CDR2 is YSYEKL. This chain's CDR3 is CASSQDRGWELFF. As DNA, the CDR3 is TGCGCCAGCAGCCAAGATCGGGGTTGGGAGCTGTTTTTT.